These 22 T cell receptor beta chains were sequenced from one sample in a study of PD-1 blockade in classical Hodgkin lymphoma. Generated by immunoSEQ multiplex PCR, the TCRdb table keeps only in-frame clones and is missing some. The table has fewer than 25,000 clones, about 80% seen once. Time point indicated: cycle 4 day 1 (C4D1), after 6 weeks of nivolumab. Each patient experienced a relapse that followed autologous stem cell transplantation, and brentuximab vedotin exposure varied. The material sequenced was peripheral blood mononuclear cells (PBMCs), taken before the fourth cycle of nivolumab. The receptor source for this set is a human donor with classical Hodgkin lymphoma.

This clone came up once. The V call is TRBV5-8, the J call TRBJ2-1; the D gene is possibly TRBD2 (5 bases). Germline CDR1 and CDR2: SGHTS and YDEGEE. Trimming pared 0 bases from V and 0 bases from J, leaving 7 bases between. This CDR3 is built from 15 residues. CDR3 DNA sequence: TGTGCCAGCAGCTTGGTGGGGAGCTCCTACAATGAGCAGTTCTTC. It codes for CASSLVGSSYNEQFF.

The DNA of the CDR3 is TGTGCCAGCAGTGAGACAGGGGGAAGGAACACTGAAGCTTTCTTT. Its protein product is CASSETGGRNTEAFF. The chain uses TRBV2 and TRBJ1-1, with 9 bases identical to TRBD1. From germline, CDR1 is SNHLY and CDR2 FYNNEI. V lost 3 bases to trimming and J lost 1 base; unmatched junction nucleotides: 3. The CDR3 consists of 15 residues. Variable domain in full (rest from reference TRBV2 and TRBJ1-1): EPEVTQTPSHQVTQMGQEVILRCVPISNHLYFYWYRQILGQKVEFLVSFYNNEISEKSEIFDDQFSVERPDGSNFTLKIRSTKLEDSAMYFCASSETGGRNTEAFFGQGTRLTVV.

The rearrangement uses TRBV18 and TRBJ2-3, with a tentative D call TRBD2 (5 bases). V lost 4 bases and J 4 bases, leaving 12 bases between the germline ends. The CDR3 runs to 14 residues. Germline CDR1 reads KGHSH; CDR2 reads LQKENI. This CDR3 is CASSRQTKADTQYF. The CDR3 DNA sequence: TGTGCCAGCTCACGGCAGACTAAGGCAGATACGCAGTATTTT.

J is TRBJ2-3 and V is TRBV14; D is uncertain. Trimming shortened V by 3 bases and J by 2 bases, and 12 bases separated the two germline ends. Germline V CDR1 and CDR2: SGHDN, FVKESK. The length of the CDR3 is 15 residues. CDR3 loop: CASSHSAFDTDTQYF. CDR3 bases: TGTGCCAGCAGCCATTCAGCCTTCGACACAGATACGCAGTATTTT. Filled out from reference TRBV14 and TRBJ2-3, the complete variable domain reads EAGVTQFPSHSVIEKGQTVTLRCDPISGHDNLYWYRRVMGKEIKFLLHFVKESKQDESGMPNNRFLAERTGGTYSTLKVQPAELEDSGVYFCASSHSAFDTDTQYFGPGTRLTVL.

This clone was recorded once. The chain has TRBV19 and TRBJ2-1; tentative D call: TRBD2 (6 bases). Germline-derived CDR1 and CDR2 are LNHDA and SQIVND (reference sequence). V was trimmed by 1 base and J by 6 bases, leaving 16 bases between them. This CDR3 is built from 16 residues. The CDR3 loop reads CASSIVGGLQLNEQFF. The CDR3 DNA reads as TGTGCCAGTAGTATAGTGGGGGGACTGCAACTCAATGAGCAGTTCTTC.

This clone was detected only a few times. Written as DNA, the CDR3 is TGTGCCAGCAGTTACGGCAACTACGAGCAGTACTTC. Residues: CASSYGNYEQYF. V usage is TRBV6-6 and J usage is TRBJ2-7; D not resolved. The germline V gene has CDR1 MNHNY and CDR2 SVGAGI (reference sequence). V lost 2 bases and J lost 3, with 5 bases in between. This CDR3 spans 12 amino acids.

This clone was picked up a small number of times. The identical CDR3 is also encoded by other nucleotide sequences in the sample. The chain combines TRBV7-2 with TRBJ1-1; D is ambiguous. V was trimmed by 2 bases and J by 1 base, leaving 8 bases between them. CDR1 is SGHTA, CDR2 FQGNSA, per germline. The CDR3 is made up of 14 amino acids. The CDR3 spells CASSLLNKNTEAFF. The CDR3 nucleotides read TGTGCCAGCAGCTTATTAAACAAGAACACTGAAGCTTTCTTT.

The chain carries TRBV5-1 and TRBJ2-7, with 11 nucleotides matching TRBD1. Germline V gene data show CDR1 as SGHRS and CDR2 as YFSETQ. The CDR3 runs 15 residues. Trimming cost V 0 bases and J 7 bases; bases outside gene matches: 6. The CDR3 DNA reads as TGCGCCAGCAGCTTGGCAGGGACAGGGGGTTGGGAGCAGTACTTC. This sequence encodes CASSLAGTGGWEQYF.

The genes are TRBV5-6 and TRBJ2-7, with TRBD1 matching 9 bases. Germline trimming cut 5 bases from V and 6 bases from J; bases unmatched to any gene: 15. Germline CDR1 is SGHDT and CDR2 is YYEEEE. This CDR3 contains 16 residues. The CDR3 loop is CASRDMTGTGNREQYF. The CDR3 bases are TGTGCCAGCAGAGACATGACCGGGACAGGGAATCGCGAGCAGTACTTC.

The chain couples TRBV7-8 to TRBJ2-7; D is unclear. This CDR3 region has 11 residues. Deletions cut 5 bases from V and 3 bases from J, with 5 bases between. Germline V gene sequence: CDR1 SGHVS, CDR2 FQNEAQ. The CDR3, as DNA: TGTGCCAGCAGCGAGAACTACGAGCAGTACTTC. Its translation: CASSENYEQYF.

The CDR3 coding sequence is TGTGCCAGCAGCTCGGCGGGGACCCAGTACTTC. Amino acids: CASSSAGTQYF. J is TRBJ2-5 and V is TRBV5-6, with D possibly matching TRBD2 (5 bases). Per the germline V gene, CDR1 is SGHDT and CDR2 is YYEEEE. This CDR3 comprises 11 residues. V lost 3 bases and J lost 7, with 7 bases in between.

The chain recombines TRBV7-2 with TRBJ1-6; possible D gene TRBD1, 5 bases. Trimming cost V 2 bases and J 9 bases, with 11 bases left between them. The germline V gene has CDR1 SGHTA and CDR2 FQGNSA. There are 14 residues in the CDR3. The CDR3 sequence: CASSLQGVVSPLHF. CDR3 DNA: TGTGCCAGCAGCTTACAAGGGGTCGTTTCACCCCTCCACTTT.

The chain combines TRBV7-8 with TRBJ2-7; 12 nucleotides align to TRBD1. The CDR3 loop spans 15 amino acids. Losses at the gene ends were 1 base for V and 5 bases for J; bases not matched to a gene: 3. From germline, CDR1 is SGHVS and CDR2 FQNEAQ. The CDR3, as DNA: TGTGCCAGCAGCTTAGTGGGGACAGGGGGCCACGAGCAGTACTTC. Translation gives CASSLVGTGGHEQYF.

The rearrangement joins TRBV28 to TRBJ1-5; D call uncertain. This CDR3 comprises 13 residues. Trimming pared 6 bases from V and 8 bases from J, leaving 14 bases between. Germline lookup yields CDR1 MDHEN and CDR2 SYDVKM. The DNA for the CDR3 is TGTGCCAGCAGAGAAACCATCGGGGAGCCCCAGCATTTT. This gives the protein CASRETIGEPQHF.

J is TRBJ2-3 and V is TRBV10-1; D gene uncertain. The V end was cut by 7 bases, the J end by 2 bases, with 22 bases between. CDR3 length: 17 residues. Germline CDR1 WNHNN, CDR2 SYGVQD (reference sequence). The CDR3 DNA reads as TGCGCCAGCACCCGGTGGGTCTCCCTCCCCAACACAGATACGCAGTATTTT. It is translated as CASTRWVSLPNTDTQYF.

The chain joins TRBV7-3 to TRBJ1-1; TRBD1 might be the D (5 bases). The V end was cut by 1 base, the J end by 3 bases, with 9 bases between. The CDR3 is made up of 14 amino acids. CDR1 is SGHTA, CDR2 FQGTGA, per germline. This chain's CDR3 is CASSLNWGDTEAFF. CDR3 nucleotide sequence: TGTGCCAGCAGCTTAAATTGGGGGGACACTGAAGCTTTCTTT.

The CDR3 here is CASSLSGGETQYF. CDR3 sequence (DNA): TGTGCCAGCAGTTTGTCCGGGGGGGAGACCCAGTACTTC. The genes are TRBV28 and TRBJ2-5, with 7 bases matching TRBD2. The J segment lost 5 bases and the V segment lost 3 bases, leaving 3 bases of the junction unmatched. Germline assignment: CDR1 MDHEN and CDR2 SYDVKM. The CDR3 covers 13 residues.

The chain recombines TRBV14 with TRBJ2-2; no firm D call. V lost 8 bases and J lost 1, with 5 bases in between. This CDR3 contains 12 residues. Germline lookup yields CDR1 SGHDN and CDR2 FVKESK. The CDR3 loop reads CASRLNTGELFF. Written as DNA, the CDR3 is TGTGCCAGCCGTCTGAACACCGGGGAGCTGTTTTTT.

This clone was counted a single time. The sample carries other DNA sequences with the same CDR3. The rearrangement uses TRBV5-1 and TRBJ1-2; no clear D. CDR1 and CDR2 from the germline V gene are SGHRS and YFSETQ. Trimming shortened V by 0 bases and J by 4 bases, and 10 bases separated the two germline ends. CDR3 length equals 14 residues. The CDR3 region is CASSLDGSLYGYTF. The CDR3 coding sequence is TGCGCCAGCAGCTTGGACGGCAGCCTCTATGGCTACACCTTC.

This clone turned up a few times. The V gene is TRBV19, the J gene TRBJ2-4; TRBD1 might be the D (6 bases). This CDR3 region has 13 residues. Deletions cut 4 bases from V and 7 bases from J, with 11 bases between. The V gene's germline CDR1 is LNHDA and CDR2 SQIVND (reference sequence). The CDR3, as DNA: TGTGCCAGTAGTAGCACAGGGTGGAACATTCAGTACTTC. Its protein product is CASSSTGWNIQYF. The entire variable domain, with the rest obtained from reference TRBV19 and TRBJ2-4, is as follows: DGGITQSPKYLFRKEGQNVTLSCEQNLNHDAMYWYRQDPGQGLRLIYYSQIVNDFQKGDIAEGYSVSREKKESFPLTVTSAQKNPTAFYLCASSSTGWNIQYFGAGTRLSVL.

The chain is built from TRBV6-5 and TRBJ1-1; 7 bases map to TRBD1. Germline V gene lookup returns CDR1 MNHEY and CDR2 SVGAGI. This CDR3 contains 16 residues. Unmatched junction bases numbered 9, after V lost 2 bases and J lost 3 bases. The CDR3 DNA is TGTGCCAGCAGTTACGGGACAGCCTCTATGTACACTGAAGCTTTCTTT. This sequence encodes CASSYGTASMYTEAFF.

This chain links TRBV2 with TRBJ2-2, with 11 bases identical to TRBD2. The CDR3 has 16 residues. The junction had 5 bases not matched to a gene; V was cut back by 1 base and J by 7 bases. Germline V CDR1 and CDR2: SNHLY, FYNNEI. CDR3 residues: CASSEGLAGNIGELFF. As DNA, the CDR3 is TGTGCCAGCAGTGAAGGACTAGCGGGGAATATCGGGGAGCTGTTTTTT.